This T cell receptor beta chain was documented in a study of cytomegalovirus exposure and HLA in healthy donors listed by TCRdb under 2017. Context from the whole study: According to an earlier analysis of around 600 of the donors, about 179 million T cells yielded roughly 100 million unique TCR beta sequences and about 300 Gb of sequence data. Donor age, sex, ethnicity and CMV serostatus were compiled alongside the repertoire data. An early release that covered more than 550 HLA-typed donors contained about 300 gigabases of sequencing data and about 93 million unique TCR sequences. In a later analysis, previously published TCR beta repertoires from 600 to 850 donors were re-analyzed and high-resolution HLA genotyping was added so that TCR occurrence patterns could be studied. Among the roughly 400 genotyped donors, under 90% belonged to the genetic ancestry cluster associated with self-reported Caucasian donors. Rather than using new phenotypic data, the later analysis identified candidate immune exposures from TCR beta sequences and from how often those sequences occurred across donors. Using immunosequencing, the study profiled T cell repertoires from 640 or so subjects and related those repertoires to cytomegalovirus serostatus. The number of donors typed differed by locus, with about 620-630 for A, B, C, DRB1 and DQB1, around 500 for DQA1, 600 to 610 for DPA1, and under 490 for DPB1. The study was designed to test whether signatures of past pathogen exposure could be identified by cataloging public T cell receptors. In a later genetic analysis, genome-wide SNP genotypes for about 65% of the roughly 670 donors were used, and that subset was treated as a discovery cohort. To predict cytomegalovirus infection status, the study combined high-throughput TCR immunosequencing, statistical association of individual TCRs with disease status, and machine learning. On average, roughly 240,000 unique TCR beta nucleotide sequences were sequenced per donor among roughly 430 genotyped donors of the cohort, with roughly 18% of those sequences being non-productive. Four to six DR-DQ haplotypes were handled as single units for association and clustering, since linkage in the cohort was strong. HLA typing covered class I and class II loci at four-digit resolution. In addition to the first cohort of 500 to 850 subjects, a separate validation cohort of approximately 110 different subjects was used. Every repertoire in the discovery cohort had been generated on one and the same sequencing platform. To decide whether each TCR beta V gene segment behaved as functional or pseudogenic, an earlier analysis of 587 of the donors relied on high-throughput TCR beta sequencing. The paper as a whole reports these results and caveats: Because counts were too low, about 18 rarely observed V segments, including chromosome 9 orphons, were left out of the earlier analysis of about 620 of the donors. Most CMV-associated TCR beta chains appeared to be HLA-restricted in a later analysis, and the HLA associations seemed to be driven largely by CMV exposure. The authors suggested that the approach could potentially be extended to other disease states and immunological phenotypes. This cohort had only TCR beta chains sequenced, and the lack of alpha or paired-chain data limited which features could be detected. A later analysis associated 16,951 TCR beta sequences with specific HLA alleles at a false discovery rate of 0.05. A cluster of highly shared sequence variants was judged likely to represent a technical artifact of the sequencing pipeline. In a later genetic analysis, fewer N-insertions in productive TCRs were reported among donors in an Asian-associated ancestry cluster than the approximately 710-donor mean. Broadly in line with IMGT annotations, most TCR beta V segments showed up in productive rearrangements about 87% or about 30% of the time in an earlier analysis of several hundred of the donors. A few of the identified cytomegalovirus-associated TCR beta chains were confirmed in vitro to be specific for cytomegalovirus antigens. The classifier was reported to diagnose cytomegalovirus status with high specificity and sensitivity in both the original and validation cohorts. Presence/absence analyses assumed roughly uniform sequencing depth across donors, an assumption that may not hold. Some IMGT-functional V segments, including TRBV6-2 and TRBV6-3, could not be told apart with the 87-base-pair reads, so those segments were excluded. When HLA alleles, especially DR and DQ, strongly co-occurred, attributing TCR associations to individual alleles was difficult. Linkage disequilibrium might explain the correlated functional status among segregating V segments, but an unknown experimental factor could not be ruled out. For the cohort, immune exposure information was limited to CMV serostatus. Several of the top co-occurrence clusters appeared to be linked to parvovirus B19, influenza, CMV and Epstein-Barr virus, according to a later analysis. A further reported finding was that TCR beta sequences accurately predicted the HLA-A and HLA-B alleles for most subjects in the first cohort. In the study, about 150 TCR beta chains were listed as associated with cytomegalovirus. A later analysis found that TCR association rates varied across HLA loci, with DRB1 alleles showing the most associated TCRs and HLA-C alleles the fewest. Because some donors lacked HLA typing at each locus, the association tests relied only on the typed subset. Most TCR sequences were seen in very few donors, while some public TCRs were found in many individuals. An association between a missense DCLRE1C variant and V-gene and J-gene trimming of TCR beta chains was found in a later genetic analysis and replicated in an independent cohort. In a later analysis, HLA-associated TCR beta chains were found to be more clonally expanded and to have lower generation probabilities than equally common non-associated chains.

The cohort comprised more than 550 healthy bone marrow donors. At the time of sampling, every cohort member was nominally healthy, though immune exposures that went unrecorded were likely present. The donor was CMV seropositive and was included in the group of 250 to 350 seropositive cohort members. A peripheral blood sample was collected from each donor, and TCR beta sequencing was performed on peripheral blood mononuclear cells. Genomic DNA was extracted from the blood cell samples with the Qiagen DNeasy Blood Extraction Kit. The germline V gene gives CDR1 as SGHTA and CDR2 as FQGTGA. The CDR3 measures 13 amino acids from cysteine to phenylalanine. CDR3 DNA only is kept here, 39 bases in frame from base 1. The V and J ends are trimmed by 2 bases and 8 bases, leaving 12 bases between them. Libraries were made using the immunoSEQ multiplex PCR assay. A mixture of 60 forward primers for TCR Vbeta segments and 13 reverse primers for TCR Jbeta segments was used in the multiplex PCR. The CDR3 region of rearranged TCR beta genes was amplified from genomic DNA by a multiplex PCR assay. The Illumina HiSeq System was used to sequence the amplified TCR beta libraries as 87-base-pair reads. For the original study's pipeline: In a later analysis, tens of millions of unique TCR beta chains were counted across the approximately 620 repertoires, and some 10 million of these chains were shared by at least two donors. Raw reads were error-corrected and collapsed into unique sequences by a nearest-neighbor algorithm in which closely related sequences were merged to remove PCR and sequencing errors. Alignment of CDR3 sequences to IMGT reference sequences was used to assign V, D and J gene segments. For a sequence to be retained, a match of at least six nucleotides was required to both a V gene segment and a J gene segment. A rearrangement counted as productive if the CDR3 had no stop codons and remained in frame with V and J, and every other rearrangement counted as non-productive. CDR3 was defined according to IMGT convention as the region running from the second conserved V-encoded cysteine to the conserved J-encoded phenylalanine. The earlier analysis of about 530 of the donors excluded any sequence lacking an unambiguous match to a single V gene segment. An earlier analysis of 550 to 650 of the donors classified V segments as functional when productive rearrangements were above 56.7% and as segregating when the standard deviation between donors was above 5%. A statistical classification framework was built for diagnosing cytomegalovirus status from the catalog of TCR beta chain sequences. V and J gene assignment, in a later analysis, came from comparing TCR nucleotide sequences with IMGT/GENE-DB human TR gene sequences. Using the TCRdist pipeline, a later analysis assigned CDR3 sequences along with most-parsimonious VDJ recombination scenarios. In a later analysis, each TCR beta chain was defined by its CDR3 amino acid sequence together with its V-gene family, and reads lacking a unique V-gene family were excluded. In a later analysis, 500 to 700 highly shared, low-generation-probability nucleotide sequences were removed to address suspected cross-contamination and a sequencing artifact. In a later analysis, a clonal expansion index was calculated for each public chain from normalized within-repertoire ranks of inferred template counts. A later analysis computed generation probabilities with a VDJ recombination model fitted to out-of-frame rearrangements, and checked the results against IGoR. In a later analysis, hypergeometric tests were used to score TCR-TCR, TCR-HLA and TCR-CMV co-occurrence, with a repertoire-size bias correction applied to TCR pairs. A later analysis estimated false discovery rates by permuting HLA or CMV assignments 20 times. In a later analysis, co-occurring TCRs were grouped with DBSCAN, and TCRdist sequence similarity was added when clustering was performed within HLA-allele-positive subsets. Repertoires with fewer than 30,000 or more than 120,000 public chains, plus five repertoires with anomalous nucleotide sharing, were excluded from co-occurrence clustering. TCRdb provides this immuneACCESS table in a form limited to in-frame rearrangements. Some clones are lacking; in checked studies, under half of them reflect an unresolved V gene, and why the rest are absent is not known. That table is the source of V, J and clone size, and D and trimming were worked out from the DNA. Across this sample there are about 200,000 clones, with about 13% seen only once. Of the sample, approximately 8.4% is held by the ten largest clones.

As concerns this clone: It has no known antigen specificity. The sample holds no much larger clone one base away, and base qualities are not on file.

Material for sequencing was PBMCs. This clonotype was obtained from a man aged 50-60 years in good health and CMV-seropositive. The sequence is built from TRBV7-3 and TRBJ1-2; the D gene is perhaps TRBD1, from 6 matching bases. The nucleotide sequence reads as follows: TGTGCCAGCAGCTTAGTTGGGGGCGGGGGCTACACCTTC. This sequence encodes CASSLVGGGGYTF.